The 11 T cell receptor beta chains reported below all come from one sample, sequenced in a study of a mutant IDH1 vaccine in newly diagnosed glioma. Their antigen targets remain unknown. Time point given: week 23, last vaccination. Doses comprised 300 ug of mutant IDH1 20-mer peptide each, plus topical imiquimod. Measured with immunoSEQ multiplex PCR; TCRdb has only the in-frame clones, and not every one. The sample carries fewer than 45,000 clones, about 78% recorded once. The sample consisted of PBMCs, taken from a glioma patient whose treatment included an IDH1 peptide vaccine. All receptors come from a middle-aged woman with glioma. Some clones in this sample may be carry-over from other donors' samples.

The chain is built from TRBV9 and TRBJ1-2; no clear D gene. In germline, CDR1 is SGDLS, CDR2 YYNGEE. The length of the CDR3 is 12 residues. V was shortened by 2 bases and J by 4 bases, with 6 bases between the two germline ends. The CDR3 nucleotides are TGTGCCAGCAGCGTCTCGGTCTATGGCTACACCTTC. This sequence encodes CASSVSVYGYTF.

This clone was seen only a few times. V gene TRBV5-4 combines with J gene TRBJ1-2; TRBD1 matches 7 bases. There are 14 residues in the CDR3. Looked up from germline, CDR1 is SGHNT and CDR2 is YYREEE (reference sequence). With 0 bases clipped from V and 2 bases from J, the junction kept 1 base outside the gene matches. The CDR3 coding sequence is TGTGCCAGCAGCTTGGAACAGGGGAACTATGGCTACACCTTC. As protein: CASSLEQGNYGYTF. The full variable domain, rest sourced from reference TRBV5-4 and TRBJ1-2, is ETGVTQSPTHLIKTRGQQVTLRCSSQSGHNTVSWYQQALGQGPQFIFQYYREEENGRGNFPPRFSGLQFPNYSSELNVNALELDDSALYLCASSLEQGNYGYTFGSGTRLTVV.

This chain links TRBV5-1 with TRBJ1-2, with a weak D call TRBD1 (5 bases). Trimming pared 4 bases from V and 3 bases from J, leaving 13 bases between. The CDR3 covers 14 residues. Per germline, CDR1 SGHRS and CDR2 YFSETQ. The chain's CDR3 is CASSRTPGDYGYTF. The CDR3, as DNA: TGCGCCAGCAGCCGGACTCCGGGGGACTATGGCTACACCTTC.

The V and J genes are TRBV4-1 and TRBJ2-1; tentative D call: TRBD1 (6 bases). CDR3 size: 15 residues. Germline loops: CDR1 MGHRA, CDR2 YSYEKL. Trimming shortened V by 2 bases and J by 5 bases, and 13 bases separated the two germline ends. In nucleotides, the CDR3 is TGCGCCAGCAGCCAACGGCAGGGGTACGACAATGAGCAGTTCTTC. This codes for CASSQRQGYDNEQFF.

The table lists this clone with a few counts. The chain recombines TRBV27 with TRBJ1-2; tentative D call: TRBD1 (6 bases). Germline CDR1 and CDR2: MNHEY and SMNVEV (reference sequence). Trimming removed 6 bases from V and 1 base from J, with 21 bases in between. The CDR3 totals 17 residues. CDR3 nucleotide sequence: TGTGCCAGCAGGAGAAAAATACAGGGTAATGTTAACTATGGCTACACCTTC. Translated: CASRRKIQGNVNYGYTF.

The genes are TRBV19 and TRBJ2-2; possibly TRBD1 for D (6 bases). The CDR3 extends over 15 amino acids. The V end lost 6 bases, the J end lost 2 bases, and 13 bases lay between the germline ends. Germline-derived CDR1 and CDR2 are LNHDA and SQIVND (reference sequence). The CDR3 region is CASRFTGTNTGELFF. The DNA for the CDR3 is TGTGCCAGTAGGTTCACGGGGACAAACACCGGGGAGCTGTTTTTT.

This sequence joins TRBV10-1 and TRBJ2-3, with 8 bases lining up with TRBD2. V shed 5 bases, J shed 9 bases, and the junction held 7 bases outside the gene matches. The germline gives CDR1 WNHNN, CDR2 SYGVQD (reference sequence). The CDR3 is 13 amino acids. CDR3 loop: CASSYGTRLTQYF. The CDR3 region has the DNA TGCGCCAGCAGTTACGGGACTAGATTGACGCAGTATTTT.

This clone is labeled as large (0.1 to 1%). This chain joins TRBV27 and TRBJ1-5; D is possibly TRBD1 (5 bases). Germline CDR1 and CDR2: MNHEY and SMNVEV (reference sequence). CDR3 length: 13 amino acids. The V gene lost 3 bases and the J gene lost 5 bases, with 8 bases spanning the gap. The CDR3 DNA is TGTGCCAGCAGTTTCGGGGGAGATCAGCCCCAGCATTTT. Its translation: CASSFGGDQPQHF.

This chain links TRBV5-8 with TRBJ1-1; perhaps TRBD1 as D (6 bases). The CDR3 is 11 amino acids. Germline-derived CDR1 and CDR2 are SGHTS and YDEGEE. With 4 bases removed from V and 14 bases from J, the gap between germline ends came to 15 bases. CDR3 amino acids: CASSRTAGGFF. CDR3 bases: TGTGCCAGCAGCAGGACAGCCGGGGGCTTCTTT.

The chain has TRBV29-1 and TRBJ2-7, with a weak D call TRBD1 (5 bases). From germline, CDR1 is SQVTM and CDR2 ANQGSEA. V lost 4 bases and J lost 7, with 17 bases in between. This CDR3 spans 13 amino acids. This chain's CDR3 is CSVVRQTPGEQYF. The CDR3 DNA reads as TGCAGCGTTGTAAGACAGACCCCAGGTGAGCAGTACTTC.

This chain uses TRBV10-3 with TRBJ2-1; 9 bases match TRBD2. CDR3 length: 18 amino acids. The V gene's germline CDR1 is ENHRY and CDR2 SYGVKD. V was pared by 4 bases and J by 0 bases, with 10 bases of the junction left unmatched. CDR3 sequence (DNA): TGTGCCATCAGTGTAGCGGGGGCCCAAGCTAGCTCCTACAATGAGCAGTTCTTC. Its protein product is CAISVAGAQASSYNEQFF.